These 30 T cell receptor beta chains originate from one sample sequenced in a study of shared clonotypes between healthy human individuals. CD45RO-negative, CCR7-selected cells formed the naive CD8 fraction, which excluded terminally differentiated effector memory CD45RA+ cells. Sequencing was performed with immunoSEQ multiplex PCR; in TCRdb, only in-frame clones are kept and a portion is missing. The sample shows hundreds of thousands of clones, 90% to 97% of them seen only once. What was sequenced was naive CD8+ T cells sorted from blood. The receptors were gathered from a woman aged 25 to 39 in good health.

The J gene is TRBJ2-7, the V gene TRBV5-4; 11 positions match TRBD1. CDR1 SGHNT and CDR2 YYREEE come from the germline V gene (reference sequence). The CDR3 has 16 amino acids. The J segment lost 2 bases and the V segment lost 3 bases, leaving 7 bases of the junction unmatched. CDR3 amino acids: CASSYYGTGGAYEQYF. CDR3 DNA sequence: TGTGCCAGCAGCTACTATGGGACAGGGGGGGCCTACGAGCAGTACTTC.

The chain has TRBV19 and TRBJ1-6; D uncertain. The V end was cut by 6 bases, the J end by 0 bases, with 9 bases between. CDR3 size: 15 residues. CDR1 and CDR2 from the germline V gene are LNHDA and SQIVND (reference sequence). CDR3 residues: CASSLAGSYNSPLHF. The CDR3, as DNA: TGTGCCAGTAGCCTAGCGGGCTCCTATAATTCACCCCTCCACTTT.

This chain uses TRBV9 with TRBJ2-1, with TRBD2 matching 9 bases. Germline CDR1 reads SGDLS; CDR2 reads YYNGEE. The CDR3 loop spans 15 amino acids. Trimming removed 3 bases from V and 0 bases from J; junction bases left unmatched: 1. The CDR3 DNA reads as TGTGCCAGCAGCGGCGGGGGGGCCTCCTACAATGAGCAGTTCTTC. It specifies CASSGGGASYNEQFF.

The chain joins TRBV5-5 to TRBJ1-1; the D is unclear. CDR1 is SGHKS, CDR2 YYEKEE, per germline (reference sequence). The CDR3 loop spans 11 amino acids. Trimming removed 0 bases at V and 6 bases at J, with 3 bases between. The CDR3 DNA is TGTGCCAGCAGCTTGGGATCTGAAGCTTTCTTT. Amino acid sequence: CASSLGSEAFF.

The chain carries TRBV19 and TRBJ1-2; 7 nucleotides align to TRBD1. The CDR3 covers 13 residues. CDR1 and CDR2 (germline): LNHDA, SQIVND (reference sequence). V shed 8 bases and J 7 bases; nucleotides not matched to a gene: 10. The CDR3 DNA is TGTGCCAGTCACCGGGACAGATATGCTGGCTACACCTTC. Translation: CASHRDRYAGYTF. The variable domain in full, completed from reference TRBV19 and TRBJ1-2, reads DGGITQSPKYLFRKEGQNVTLSCEQNLNHDAMYWYRQDPGQGLRLIYYSQIVNDFQKGDIAEGYSVSREKKESFPLTVTSAQKNPTAFYLCASHRDRYAGYTFGSGTRLTVV.

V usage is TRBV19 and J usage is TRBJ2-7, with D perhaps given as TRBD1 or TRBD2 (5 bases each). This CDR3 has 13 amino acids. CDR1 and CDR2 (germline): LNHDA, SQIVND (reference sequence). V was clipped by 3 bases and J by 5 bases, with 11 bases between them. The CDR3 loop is CASSMGTFDEQYF. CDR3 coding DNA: TGTGCCAGTAGTATGGGGACGTTCGACGAGCAGTACTTC. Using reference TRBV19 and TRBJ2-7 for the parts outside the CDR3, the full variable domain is DGGITQSPKYLFRKEGQNVTLSCEQNLNHDAMYWYRQDPGQGLRLIYYSQIVNDFQKGDIAEGYSVSREKKESFPLTVTSAQKNPTAFYLCASSMGTFDEQYFGPGTRLTVT.

CDR3 nucleotides: TGTGCCAGCAGCGAACAGGGTGGCCCTGAAGCTTTCTTT. It is translated as CASSEQGGPEAFF. This sequence joins TRBV9 and TRBJ1-1, with D possibly TRBD1 on 6 matching bases. Germline loops: CDR1 SGDLS, CDR2 YYNGEE. Deletions cut 3 bases from V and 6 bases from J, with 12 bases between. The CDR3 runs 13 residues.

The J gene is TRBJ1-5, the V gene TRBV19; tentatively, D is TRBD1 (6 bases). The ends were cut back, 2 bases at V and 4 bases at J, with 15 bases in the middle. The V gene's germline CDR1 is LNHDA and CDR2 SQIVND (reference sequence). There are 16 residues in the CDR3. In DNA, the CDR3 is TGTGCCAGTAGTATACCGCTCGGACAGTTTAATCAGCCCCAGCATTTT. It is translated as CASSIPLGQFNQPQHF.

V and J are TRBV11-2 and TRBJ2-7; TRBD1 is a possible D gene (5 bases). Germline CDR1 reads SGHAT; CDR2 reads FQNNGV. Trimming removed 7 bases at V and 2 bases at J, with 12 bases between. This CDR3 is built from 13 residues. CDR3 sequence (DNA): TGTGCCAGCACCAAAGGGGCCACCTACGAGCAGTACTTC. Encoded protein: CASTKGATYEQYF.

CDR3 DNA sequence: TGTGCCAGCAGTTTTTTGGCGGGAGGGTACGAGCAGTACTTC. It yields the protein CASSFLAGGYEQYF. V gene TRBV28 combines with J gene TRBJ2-5, with 9 bases aligning to TRBD2. The end of the DNA aligns better with TRBJ2-7, so the J call may be wrong. The CDR3 has 14 amino acids. Germline CDR1 is MDHEN and CDR2 is SYDVKM.

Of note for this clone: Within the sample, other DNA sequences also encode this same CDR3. This CDR3 is CASSVDGVNTEAFF. In nucleotides, the CDR3 is TGTGCCAGCAGCGTAGACGGAGTGAACACTGAAGCTTTCTTT. This sequence joins TRBV9 and TRBJ1-1, with D uncertain. The CDR3 consists of 14 residues. V lost 0 bases and J lost 0, with 6 bases in between. Germline loops: CDR1 SGDLS, CDR2 YYNGEE. The whole variable domain, remainder taken from reference TRBV9 and TRBJ1-1, is DSGVTQTPKHLITATGQRVTLRCSPRSGDLSVYWYQQSLDQGLQFLIQYYNGEERAKGNILERFSAQQFPDLHSELNLSSLELGDSALYFCASSVDGVNTEAFFGQGTRLTVV.

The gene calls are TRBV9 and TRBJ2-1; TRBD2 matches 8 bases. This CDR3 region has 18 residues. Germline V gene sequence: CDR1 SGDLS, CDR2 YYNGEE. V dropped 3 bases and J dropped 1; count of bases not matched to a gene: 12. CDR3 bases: TGTGCCAGCAGCGCAGGCCATGGAGCGGGAGTTTCCTACAATGAGCAGTTCTTC. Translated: CASSAGHGAGVSYNEQFF.

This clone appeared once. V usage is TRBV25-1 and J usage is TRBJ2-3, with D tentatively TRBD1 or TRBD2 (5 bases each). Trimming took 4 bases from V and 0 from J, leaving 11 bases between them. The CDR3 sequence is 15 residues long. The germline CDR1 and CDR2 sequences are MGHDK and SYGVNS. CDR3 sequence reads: CASSGRDGSTDTQYF. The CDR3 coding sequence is TGTGCCAGCAGTGGACGGGACGGCAGCACAGATACGCAGTATTTT.

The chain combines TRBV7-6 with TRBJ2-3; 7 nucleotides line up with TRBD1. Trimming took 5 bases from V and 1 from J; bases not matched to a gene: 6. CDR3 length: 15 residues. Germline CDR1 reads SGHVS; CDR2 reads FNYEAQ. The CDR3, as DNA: TGTGCCAGCAGCACTCAGGGGGTAGGCACAGATACGCAGTATTTT. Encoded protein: CASSTQGVGTDTQYF.

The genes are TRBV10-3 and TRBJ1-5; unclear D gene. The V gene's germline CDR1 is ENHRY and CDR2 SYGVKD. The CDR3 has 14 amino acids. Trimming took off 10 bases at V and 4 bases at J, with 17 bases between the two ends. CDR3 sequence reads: CATRGVNENQPQHF. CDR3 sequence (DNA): TGTGCCACACGCGGGGTGAACGAAAATCAGCCCCAGCATTTT.

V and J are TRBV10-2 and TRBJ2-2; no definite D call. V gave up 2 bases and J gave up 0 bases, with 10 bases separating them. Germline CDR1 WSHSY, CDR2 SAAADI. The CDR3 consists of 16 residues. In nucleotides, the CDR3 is TGCGCCAGCAGTGAGACGAGAGCTGCGAACACCGGGGAGCTGTTTTTT. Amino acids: CASSETRAANTGELFF.

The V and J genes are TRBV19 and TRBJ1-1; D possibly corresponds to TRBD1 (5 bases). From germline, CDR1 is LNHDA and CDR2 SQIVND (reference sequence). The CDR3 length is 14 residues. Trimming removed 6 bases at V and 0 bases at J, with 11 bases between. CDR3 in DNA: TGTGCCAGTAGGGATGACAGTCTGAACACTGAAGCTTTCTTT. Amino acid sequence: CASRDDSLNTEAFF. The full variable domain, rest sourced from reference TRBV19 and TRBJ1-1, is DGGITQSPKYLFRKEGQNVTLSCEQNLNHDAMYWYRQDPGQGLRLIYYSQIVNDFQKGDIAEGYSVSREKKESFPLTVTSAQKNPTAFYLCASRDDSLNTEAFFGQGTRLTVV.

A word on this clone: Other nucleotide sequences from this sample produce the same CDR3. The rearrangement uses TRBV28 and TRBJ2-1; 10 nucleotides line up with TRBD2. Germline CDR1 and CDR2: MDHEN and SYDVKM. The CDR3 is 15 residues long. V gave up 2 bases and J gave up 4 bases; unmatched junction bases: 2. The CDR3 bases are TGTGCCAGCAGTTTACTACTAGCGGGGTACAATGAGCAGTTCTTC. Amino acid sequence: CASSLLLAGYNEQFF.

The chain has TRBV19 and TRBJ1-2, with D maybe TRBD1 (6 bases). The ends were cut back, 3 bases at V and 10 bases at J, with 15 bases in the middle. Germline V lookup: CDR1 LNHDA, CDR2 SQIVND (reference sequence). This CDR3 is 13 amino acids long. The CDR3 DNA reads TGTGCCAGTAGTATTTCTTCAGGGGTTCACTACACCTTC. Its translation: CASSISSGVHYTF.

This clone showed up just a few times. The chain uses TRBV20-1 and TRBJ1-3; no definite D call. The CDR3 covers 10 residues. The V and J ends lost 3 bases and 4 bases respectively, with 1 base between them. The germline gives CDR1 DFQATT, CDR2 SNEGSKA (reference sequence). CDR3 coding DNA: TGCAGTGCTAGGGGAAACACCATATATTTT. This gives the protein CSARGNTIYF.

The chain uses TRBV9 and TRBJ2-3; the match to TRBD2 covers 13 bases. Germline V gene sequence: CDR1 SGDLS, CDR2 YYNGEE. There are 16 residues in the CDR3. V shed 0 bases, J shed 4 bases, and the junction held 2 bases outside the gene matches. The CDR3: CASSVDGLAGADTQYF. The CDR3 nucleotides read TGTGCCAGCAGCGTAGACGGACTAGCGGGAGCAGATACGCAGTATTTT.

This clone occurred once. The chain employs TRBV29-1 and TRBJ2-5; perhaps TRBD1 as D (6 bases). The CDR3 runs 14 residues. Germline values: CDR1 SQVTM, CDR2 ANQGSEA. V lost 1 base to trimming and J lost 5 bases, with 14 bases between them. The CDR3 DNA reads TGCAGCGTTGAAGGGGGGCAGCGCCTGGAGACCCAGTACTTC. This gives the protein CSVEGGQRLETQYF.

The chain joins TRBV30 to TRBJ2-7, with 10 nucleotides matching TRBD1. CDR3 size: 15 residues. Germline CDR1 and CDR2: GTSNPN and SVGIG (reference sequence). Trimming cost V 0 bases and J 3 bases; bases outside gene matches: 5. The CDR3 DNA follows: TGTGCCTGGAGTGTGACAGGGGGCCTGGTCTACGAGCAGTACTTC. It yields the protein CAWSVTGGLVYEQYF.

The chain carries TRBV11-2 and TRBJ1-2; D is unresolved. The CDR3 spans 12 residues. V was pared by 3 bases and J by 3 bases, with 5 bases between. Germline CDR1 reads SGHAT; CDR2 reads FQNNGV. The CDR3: CASSFIHYGYTF. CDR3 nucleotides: TGTGCCAGCAGCTTTATCCACTATGGCTACACCTTC.

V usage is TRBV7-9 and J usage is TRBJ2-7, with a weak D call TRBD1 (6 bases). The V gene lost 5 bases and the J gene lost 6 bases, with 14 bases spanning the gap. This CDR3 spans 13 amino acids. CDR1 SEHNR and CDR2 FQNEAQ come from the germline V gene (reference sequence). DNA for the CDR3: TGTGCCAGCAGCGGGTGGACAGAGTTCGAGCAGTACTTC. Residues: CASSGWTEFEQYF. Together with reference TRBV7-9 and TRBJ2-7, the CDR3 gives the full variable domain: DTGVSQNPRHKITKRGQNVTFRCDPISEHNRLYWYRQTLGQGPEFLTYFQNEAQLEKSRLLSDRFSAERPKGSFSTLEIQRTEQGDSAMYLCASSGWTEFEQYFGPGTRLTVT.

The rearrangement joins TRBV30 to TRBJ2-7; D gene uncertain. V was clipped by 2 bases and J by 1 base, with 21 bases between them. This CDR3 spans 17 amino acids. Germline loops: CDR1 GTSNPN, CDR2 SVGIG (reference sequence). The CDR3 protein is CAWSLETDGEFSYEQYF. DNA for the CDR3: TGTGCCTGGAGTCTCGAGACTGACGGAGAGTTTTCCTACGAGCAGTACTTC.

The CDR3 DNA sequence: TGTGCCAGCAGCAAAATCCCCGGGACTAGATTGGATGAGCAGTTCTTC. Residues: CASSKIPGTRLDEQFF. The chain has TRBV11-1 and TRBJ2-1, with 8 nucleotides matching TRBD2. CDR1 is SGHAT and CDR2 is FQDESV in the germline V gene (reference sequence). V was pared by 5 bases and J by 8 bases, with 14 bases of the junction left unmatched. This CDR3 has 16 residues.

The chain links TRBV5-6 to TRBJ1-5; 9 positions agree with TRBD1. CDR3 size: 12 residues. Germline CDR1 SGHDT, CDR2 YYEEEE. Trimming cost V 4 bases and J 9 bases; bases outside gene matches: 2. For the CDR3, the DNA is TGTGCCAGCAGCACAGGGGGCGCGCCCCAGCATTTT. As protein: CASSTGGAPQHF.

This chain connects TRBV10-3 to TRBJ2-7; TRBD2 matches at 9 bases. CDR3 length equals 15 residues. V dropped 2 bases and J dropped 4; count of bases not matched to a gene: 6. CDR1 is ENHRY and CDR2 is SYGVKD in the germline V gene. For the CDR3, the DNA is TGTGCCATCAGTGAGGGTAGCGGGAGACAGTACGAGCAGTACTTC. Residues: CAISEGSGRQYEQYF.

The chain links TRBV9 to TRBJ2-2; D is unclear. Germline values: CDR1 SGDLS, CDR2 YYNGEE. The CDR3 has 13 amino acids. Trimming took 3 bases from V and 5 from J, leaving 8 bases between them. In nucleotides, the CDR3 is TGTGCCAGCAGCGCCAGTCGGACCGGGGAGCTGTTTTTT. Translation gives CASSASRTGELFF.